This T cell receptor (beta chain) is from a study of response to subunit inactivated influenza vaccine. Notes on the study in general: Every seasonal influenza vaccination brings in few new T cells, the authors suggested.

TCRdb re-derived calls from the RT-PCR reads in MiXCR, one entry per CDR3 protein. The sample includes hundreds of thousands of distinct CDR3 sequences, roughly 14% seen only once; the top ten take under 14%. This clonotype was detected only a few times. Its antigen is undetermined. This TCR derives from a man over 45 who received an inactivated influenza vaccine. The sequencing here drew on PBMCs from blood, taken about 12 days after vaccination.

CDR3 in amino acids: CATTGTTLGTDTQYF. DNA of the CDR3: TGTGCCACCACTGGGACTACACTCGGCACAGATACGCAGTATTTT. This rearrangement joins TRBV2 to TRBJ2-3; TRBD2 agrees at 7 bases. This CDR3 spans 15 amino acids. J gave up 1 base and V 10 bases, and 11 bases lay outside the gene matches. CDR1 and CDR2 from the germline V gene are SNHLY and FYNNEI.